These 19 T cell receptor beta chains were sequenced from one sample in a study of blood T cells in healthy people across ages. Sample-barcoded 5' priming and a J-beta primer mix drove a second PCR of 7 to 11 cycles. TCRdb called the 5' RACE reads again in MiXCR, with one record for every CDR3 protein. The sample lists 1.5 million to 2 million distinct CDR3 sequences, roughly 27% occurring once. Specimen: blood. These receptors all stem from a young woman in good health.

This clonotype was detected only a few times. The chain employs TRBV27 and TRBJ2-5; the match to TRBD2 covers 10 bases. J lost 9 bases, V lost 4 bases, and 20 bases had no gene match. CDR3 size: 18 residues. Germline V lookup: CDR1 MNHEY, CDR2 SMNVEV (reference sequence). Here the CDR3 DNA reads TGTGCCAGCAGTTCAGCCACCCTAGCGGGAGAACCGCTGGTGGCCCAGTACTTC. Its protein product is CASSSATLAGEPLVAQYF.

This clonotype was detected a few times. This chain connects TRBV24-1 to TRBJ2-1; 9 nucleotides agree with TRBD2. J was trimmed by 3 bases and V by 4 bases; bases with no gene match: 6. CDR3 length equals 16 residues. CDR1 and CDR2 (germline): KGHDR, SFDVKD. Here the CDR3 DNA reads TGTGCCACCAGTGACCGAAGCGGGGGGATCTACAATGAGCAGTTCTTC. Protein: CATSDRSGGIYNEQFF.

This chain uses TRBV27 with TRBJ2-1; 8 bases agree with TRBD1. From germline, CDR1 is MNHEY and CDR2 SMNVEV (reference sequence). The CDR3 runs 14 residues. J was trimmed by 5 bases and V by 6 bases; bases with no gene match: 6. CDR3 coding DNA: TGTGCCAGCAGCCGGGACAGGACGAACAATGAGCAGTTCTTC. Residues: CASSRDRTNNEQFF.

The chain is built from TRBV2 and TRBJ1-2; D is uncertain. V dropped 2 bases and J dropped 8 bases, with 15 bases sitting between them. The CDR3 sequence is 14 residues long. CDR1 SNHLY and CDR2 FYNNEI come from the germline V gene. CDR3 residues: CASSEYLRRGGYTF. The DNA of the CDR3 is TGTGCCAGCAGTGAATATCTGAGGCGAGGAGGCTACACCTTC.

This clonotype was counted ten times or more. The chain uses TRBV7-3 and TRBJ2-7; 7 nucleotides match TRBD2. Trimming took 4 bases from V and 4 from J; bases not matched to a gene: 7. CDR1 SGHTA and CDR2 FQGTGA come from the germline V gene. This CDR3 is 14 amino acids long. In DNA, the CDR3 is TGTGCCAGCAGCTACCCGGGACTAAGATACGAGCAGTACTTC. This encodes CASSYPGLRYEQYF.

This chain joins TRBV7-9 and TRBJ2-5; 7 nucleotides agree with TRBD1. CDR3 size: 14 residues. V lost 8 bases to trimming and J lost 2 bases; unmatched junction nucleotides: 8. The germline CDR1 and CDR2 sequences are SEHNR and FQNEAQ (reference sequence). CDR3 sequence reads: CASGAGTEQETQYF. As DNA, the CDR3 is TGTGCCAGCGGCGCAGGGACAGAGCAAGAGACCCAGTACTTC.

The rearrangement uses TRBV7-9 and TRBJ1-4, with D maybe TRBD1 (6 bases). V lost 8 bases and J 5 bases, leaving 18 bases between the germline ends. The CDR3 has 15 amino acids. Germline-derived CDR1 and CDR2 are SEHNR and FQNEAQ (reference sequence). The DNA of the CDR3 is TGTGCCAGCCGGCAATGGGACACGAAAAATGAAAAACTGTTTTTT. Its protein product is CASRQWDTKNEKLFF.

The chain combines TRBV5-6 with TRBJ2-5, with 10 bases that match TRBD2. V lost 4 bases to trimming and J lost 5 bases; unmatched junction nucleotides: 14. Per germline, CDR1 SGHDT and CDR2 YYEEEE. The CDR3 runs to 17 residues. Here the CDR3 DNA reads TGTGCCAGCAGCACTGAAGCGGGAGGGCAATTTGGGGAGACCCAGTACTTC. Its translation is CASSTEAGGQFGETQYF.

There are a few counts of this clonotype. This CDR3 is CASSLEWVTEAFF. CDR3 DNA: TGTGCCAGCAGCTTAGAATGGGTGACTGAAGCTTTCTTT. The chain uses TRBV7-2 and TRBJ1-1; D unresolved. Trimming shortened V by 1 base and J by 5 bases, and 8 bases separated the two germline ends. Per the germline V gene, CDR1 is SGHTA and CDR2 is FQGNSA. The length of the CDR3 is 13 residues. Supplemented by reference TRBV7-2 and TRBJ1-1, the full variable domain reads GAGVSQSPSNKVTEKGKDVELRCDPISGHTALYWYRQSLGQGLEFLIYFQGNSAPDKSGLPSDRFSAERTGGSVSTLTIQRTQQEDSAVYLCASSLEWVTEAFFGQGTRLTVV.

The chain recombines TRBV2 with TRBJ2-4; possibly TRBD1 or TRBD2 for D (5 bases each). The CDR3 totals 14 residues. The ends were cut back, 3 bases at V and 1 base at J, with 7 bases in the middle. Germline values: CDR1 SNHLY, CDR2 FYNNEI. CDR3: CASSDRDAKNIQYF. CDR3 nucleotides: TGTGCCAGCAGTGACAGGGACGCCAAAAACATTCAGTACTTC.

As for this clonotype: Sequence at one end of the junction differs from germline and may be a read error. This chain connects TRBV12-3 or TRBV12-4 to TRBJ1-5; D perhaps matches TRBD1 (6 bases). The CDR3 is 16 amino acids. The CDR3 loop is CTSSSSGQYSNQPQHF. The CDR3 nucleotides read TGTACCAGCAGTTCCTCCGGACAGTATAGCAATCAGCCCCAGCATTTT.

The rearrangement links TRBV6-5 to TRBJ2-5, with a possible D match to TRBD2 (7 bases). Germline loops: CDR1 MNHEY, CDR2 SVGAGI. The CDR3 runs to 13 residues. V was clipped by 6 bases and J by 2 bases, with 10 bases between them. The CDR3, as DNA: TGTGCCAGCAGAGGGGGGGTGCAAGAGACCCAGTACTTC. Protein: CASRGGVQETQYF.

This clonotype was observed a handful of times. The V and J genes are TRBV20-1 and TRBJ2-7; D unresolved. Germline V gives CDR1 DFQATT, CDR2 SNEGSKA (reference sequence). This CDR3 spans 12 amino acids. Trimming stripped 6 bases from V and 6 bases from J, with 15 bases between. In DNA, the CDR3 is TGCAGTGCCCCTCGCCCCGGGTTCGAGCAGTACTTC. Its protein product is CSAPRPGFEQYF.

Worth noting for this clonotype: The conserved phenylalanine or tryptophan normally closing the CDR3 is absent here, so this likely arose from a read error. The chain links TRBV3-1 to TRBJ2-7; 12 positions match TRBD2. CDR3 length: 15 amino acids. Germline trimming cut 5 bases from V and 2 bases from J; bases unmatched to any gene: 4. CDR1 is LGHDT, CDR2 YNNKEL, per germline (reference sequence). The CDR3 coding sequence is TGTGCCAGCAGCGCGCGGACTAGCGGGACCTACGAGCAGTACTGC. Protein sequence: CASSARTSGTYEQYC.

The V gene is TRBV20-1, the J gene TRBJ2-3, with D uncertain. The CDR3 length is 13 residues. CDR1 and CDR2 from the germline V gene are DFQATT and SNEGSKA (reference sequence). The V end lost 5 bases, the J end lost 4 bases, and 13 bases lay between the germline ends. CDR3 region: CSAQAIGPDTQYF. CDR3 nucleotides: TGCAGTGCTCAAGCGATTGGTCCAGATACGCAGTATTTT.

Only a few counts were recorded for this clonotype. DNA of the CDR3: TGCAGTGCTCCTAGCGGGGGGGCATCCTACAATGAGCAGTTCTTC. Its protein product is CSAPSGGASYNEQFF. This chain joins TRBV20-1 and TRBJ2-1, with 12 bases aligning to TRBD2. The CDR3 loop spans 15 amino acids. In germline, CDR1 is DFQATT, CDR2 SNEGSKA (reference sequence). J was trimmed by 1 base and V by 5 bases; bases with no gene match: 3.

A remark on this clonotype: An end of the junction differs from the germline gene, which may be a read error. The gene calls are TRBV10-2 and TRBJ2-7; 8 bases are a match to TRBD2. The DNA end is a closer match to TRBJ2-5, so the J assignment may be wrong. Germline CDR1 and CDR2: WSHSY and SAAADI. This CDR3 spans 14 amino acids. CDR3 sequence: CAGSDSGNQETQYF. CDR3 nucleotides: TGCGCCGGCAGTGATAGCGGGAACCAAGAGACCCAGTACTTC.

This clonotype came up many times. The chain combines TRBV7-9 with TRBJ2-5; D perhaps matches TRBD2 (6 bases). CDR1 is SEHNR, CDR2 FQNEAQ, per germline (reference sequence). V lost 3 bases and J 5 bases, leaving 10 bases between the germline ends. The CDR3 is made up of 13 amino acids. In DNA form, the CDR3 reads TGTGCCAGCAGCTTCTCACTAGCCGAGACCCAGTACTTC. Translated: CASSFSLAETQYF.

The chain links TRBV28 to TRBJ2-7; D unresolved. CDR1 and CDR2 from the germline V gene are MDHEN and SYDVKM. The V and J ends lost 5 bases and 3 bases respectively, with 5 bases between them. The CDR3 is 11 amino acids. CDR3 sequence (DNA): TGTGCCAGCAGTATCTACTACGAGCAGTACTTC. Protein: CASSIYYEQYF.